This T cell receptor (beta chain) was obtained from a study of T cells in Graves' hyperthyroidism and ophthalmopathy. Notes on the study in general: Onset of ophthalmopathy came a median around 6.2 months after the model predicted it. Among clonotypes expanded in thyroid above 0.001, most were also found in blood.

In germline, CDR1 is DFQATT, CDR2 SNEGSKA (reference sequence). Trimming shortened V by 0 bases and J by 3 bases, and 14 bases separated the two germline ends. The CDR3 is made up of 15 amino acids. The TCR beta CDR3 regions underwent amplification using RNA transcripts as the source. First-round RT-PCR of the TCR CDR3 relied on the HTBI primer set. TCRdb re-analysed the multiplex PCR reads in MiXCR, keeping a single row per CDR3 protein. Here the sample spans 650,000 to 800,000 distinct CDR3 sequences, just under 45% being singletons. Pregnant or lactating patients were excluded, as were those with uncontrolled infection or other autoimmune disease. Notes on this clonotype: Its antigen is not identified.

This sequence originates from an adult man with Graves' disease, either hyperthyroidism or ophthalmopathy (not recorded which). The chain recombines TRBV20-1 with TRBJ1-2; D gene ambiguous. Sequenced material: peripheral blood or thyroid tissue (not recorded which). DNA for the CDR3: TGCAGTGCTAGAGATCTTACCGAGCGACACTATGGCTACACCTTC. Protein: CSARDLTERHYGYTF.